This is a list of T cell receptor beta chains from one sample in a study of cytomegalovirus exposure and HLA in healthy donors. The data were produced by immunoSEQ multiplex PCR, yet TCRdb's version contains in-frame clones alone and is incomplete. The table has 130,000 to 150,000 clones, about 85% seen once; the top ten hold 3.1%. The sequencing input was PBMCs. The receptors derive from a female donor in good health and CMV-seronegative. CDR3s leave out the opening cysteine and the closing phenylalanine or tryptophan.

TRBV7-3	TRBJ2-2	ASSLQGGQGGELF
TRBV28	TRBJ2-4	ASSSLGQGGDIQY
TRBV7-9	TRBJ2-7	ASSLGQYYEQY
TRBV5-1	TRBJ2-2	ASSIRDRGQNTGELF
TRBV25-1	TRBJ2-4	ASSDQGLAGSAIQY
TRBV18	TRBJ1-2	ASSRGQDGYT
TRBV6-6	TRBJ2-7	ASSYGGGFSYEQY
TRBV5-4	TRBJ2-3	ASSLAVRASTDTQY
TRBV6-5	TRBJ2-7	ASSYGQLYEQY
TRBV25-1	TRBJ2-3	ASSSRVTDTQY
TRBV5-1	TRBJ2-3	ASRLSGGALDTQY
TRBV18	TRBJ2-7	ASSPVPAGTTEQY
TRBV6-5	TRBJ1-4	ASSVRGMSEKLF
TRBV4-1	TRBJ2-5	ASSQPRGYQETQY
TRBV7-9	TRBJ1-6	ASRGVNNSPLH
TRBV9	TRBJ1-2	ASSLTRVGLYGYT
TRBV5-1	TRBJ2-6	ASSSPSSGANVLT
TRBV4-3	TRBJ1-5	ASSQEVNFSNQPQH
TRBV6-5	TRBJ2-5	ASRSPRGLQETQY
TRBV28	TRBJ1-2	ASSQDRVYT
TRBV7-9	TRBJ1-2	ASSLDRDRGEYGYT
TRBV30	TRBJ2-3	AWSLTPLRGDTDTQY
TRBV11-1	TRBJ2-3	ASSLPPPGDTQY
TRBV19	TRBJ1-4	ASNDSGGPNEKLF
TRBV5-4	TRBJ1-6	ASSLRGEGPSPLH
TRBV19	TRBJ1-4	ASSTPGQNYEKLF
TRBV6-1	TRBJ2-7	ASSEYVYEQY
TRBV18	TRBJ2-5	ASGPMETQY
TRBV28	TRBJ1-2	ASSLVAGRASAT
TRBV5-4	TRBJ2-3	ASSLISGGLTDTQY
TRBV4-3	TRBJ2-7	ASSQDRAWEQY
TRBV6-5	TRBJ2-7	ASTGIYGYEQY
TRBV11-2	TRBJ1-5	ASSLDGRANQPQH
TRBV4-1	TRBJ1-5	ASSQAVRGRRGYSNQPQH
TRBV10-2	TRBJ2-1	ASSETTKQF
TRBV4-3	TRBJ1-4	ASSPGNRGGEKLF
TRBV7-6	TRBJ1-1	ASSRTGNTEAF